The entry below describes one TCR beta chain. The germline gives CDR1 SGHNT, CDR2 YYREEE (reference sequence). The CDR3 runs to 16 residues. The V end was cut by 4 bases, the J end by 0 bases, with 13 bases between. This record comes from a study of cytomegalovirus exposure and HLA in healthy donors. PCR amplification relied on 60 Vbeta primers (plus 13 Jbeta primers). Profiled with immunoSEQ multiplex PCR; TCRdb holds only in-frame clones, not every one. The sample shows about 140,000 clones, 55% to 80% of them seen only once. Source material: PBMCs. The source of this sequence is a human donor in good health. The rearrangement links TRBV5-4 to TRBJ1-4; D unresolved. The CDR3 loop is CASSLRQLATNEKLFF. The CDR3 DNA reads TGTGCCAGCAGCCTCCGACAACTTGCAACTAATGAAAAACTGTTTTTT.